This T cell receptor beta chain originates from a study of shared T cell receptors in the human thymus. The data were produced by immunoSEQ multiplex PCR, yet TCRdb's version contains in-frame clones alone and is incomplete. Among more than 300,000 clones listed, around 95% were seen once. Germline CDR1 is SGHVS and CDR2 is FQNEAQ. The CDR3 totals 18 residues. Trimming cost V 2 bases and J 1 base, with 20 bases left between them. Sequenced material: thymocytes. This rearrangement joins TRBV7-8 to TRBJ2-5; TRBD2 might be the D (5 bases). This clonotype was sampled from a human donor. The CDR3 loop is CASSLSFRDPPVQETQYF. The CDR3 region has the DNA TGTGCCAGCAGCTTATCCTTCCGGGATCCCCCGGTCCAAGAGACCCAGTACTTC.